What follows describes a single T cell receptor (beta chain). This CDR3 is 15 amino acids long. J gave up 4 bases and V 3 bases, and 4 bases lay outside the gene matches. CDR1 and CDR2 from the germline V gene are SGHRS and YFSETQ. These data come from a study of OX40 agonist ivuxolimab in advanced cancers. The repertoire was sequenced with immunoSEQ multiplex PCR; TCRdb's copy has only in-frame clones and lacks some. This sample has 75,000 to 95,000 clones, with 91% found just once. The sample here was CD4+ or CD8+ T cells sorted from blood, taken in a trial of the OX40 agonist ivuxolimab. The TCR comes from an adult with an advanced solid tumor such as melanoma, head and neck, liver or kidney cancer. The rearrangement links TRBV5-1 to TRBJ1-2; TRBD1 matches 12 bases. The CDR3 spells CASSSGQGAPYGYTF. The CDR3 DNA is TGCGCCAGCAGCTCGGGACAGGGGGCACCCTATGGCTACACCTTC.